The present T cell receptor (beta chain) was sequenced within a study of shared clonotypes between healthy human individuals. Study context: The plates for each donor numbered three CD4 naive, three CD4 memory, two CD8 naive and one CD8 memory. Broader study findings: Memory subsets generally showed smaller estimated richness than naive subsets did.

The CDR3 covers 15 residues. J gave up 5 bases and V 3 bases, and 8 bases lay outside the gene matches. Germline values: CDR1 MNHEY, CDR2 SMNVEV (reference sequence). Generated by immunoSEQ multiplex PCR, the TCRdb table keeps only in-frame clones and is missing some. The sample holds approximately 1.5 million clones, roughly 98.5% seen once. Comments on this clone: As yet, its antigen is unknown.

Each of the donors was a healthy adult who was HIV-negative and had not had a recent acute infection or vaccination. Every donor, a Caucasian adult, lived in Nashville, Tennessee. Sequencing was carried out using naive CD4+ T cells sorted from blood. The subset here: CD45RA+ positively selected. The TCR originated in a man aged 25-45 years in good health. This chain uses TRBV27 with TRBJ2-7; 9 bases agree with TRBD1. In nucleotides, the CDR3 is TGTGCCAGCAGTTTCTCTGGGACAGGGTATAACGAGCAGTACTTC. Translating it yields CASSFSGTGYNEQYF.